Shown below are 28 T cell receptor beta chains from a single sample sequenced in a study of blood T cell repertoires in COVID-19. Sequencing was performed with immunoSEQ multiplex PCR; in TCRdb, only in-frame clones are kept and a portion is missing. The profile covers 60,000 or so clones, with around 90% appearing a single time and approximately 15% taken by the ten largest. The sample consisted of peripheral blood. These receptors all come from a human donor with active COVID-19. The donor label of this sample is uncertain.

The chain joins TRBV11-1 to TRBJ2-1; TRBD1 matches 9 bases. The CDR3 is made up of 12 amino acids. With 6 bases clipped from V and 8 bases from J, the junction kept 2 bases outside the gene matches. CDR1 and CDR2 from the germline V gene are SGHAT and FQDESV (reference sequence). As DNA, the CDR3 is TGTGCCAGCAGTTGGACAGGGGATGAGCAGTTCTTC. It yields the protein CASSWTGDEQFF.

This chain uses TRBV21-1 with TRBJ1-2. TRBV21-1 is marked as a pseudogene. This CDR3 contains 15 residues. In DNA form, the CDR3 reads TGTGCCAGCAGCAAAGAAGAGAGTTCTAACTATGGCTACACCTTC. Translating it yields CASSKEESSNYGYTF.

V gene TRBV18 combines with J gene TRBJ2-2; D gene ambiguous. CDR1 is KGHSH, CDR2 LQKENI, per germline. There are 12 residues in the CDR3. With 3 bases removed from V and 5 bases from J, the gap between germline ends came to 4 bases. The CDR3 protein is CASSPGTGELFF. CDR3 in DNA: TGTGCCAGCTCACCCGGGACCGGGGAGCTGTTTTTT.

This chain joins TRBV6-2 or TRBV6-3 and TRBJ2-5, with a tentative D call TRBD2 (5 bases). Looked up from germline, CDR1 is MNHEY and CDR2 is SVGEGT. V gave up 0 bases and J gave up 4 bases, with 18 bases separating them. The CDR3 runs 17 residues. CDR3 nucleotide sequence: TGTGCCAGCAGTTACTCCCTAGCATCCCAACAAATAGAGACCCAGTACTTC. Protein sequence: CASSYSLASQQIETQYF.

The rearrangement links TRBV6-5 to TRBJ1-1, with TRBD1 matching 7 bases. In germline, CDR1 is MNHEY, CDR2 SVGAGI. With 0 bases clipped from V and 1 base from J, the junction kept 5 bases outside the gene matches. This CDR3 has 16 amino acids. CDR3 sequence (DNA): TGTGCCAGCAGTTACTCGAACAGGGGAGAGAACACTGAAGCTTTCTTT. Translation gives CASSYSNRGENTEAFF.

The chain couples TRBV3-1 (or the pseudogene TRBV3-2) to TRBJ1-4; 9 bases fit TRBD1. CDR1 is LGHDT, CDR2 YNNKEL, per germline (reference sequence). The junction had 10 bases not matched to a gene; V was cut back by 7 bases and J by 1 base. The CDR3 contains 17 residues. The CDR3 reads CASTIVPGQGTNEKLFF. The CDR3 nucleotides are TGTGCCAGCACCATAGTCCCGGGACAGGGAACTAATGAAAAACTGTTTTTT.

The V and J genes are TRBV2 and TRBJ1-1, with 7 bases that match TRBD1. CDR3 length equals 14 residues. Losses at the gene ends were 7 bases for V and 2 bases for J; bases not matched to a gene: 7. Germline V gives CDR1 SNHLY, CDR2 FYNNEI. CDR3 protein: CASKAGTVNTEAFF. DNA for the CDR3: TGTGCCAGCAAAGCCGGGACAGTCAACACTGAAGCTTTCTTT. Complete variable domain (other parts from reference TRBV2 and TRBJ1-1): EPEVTQTPSHQVTQMGQEVILRCVPISNHLYFYWYRQILGQKVEFLVSFYNNEISEKSEIFDDQFSVERPDGSNFTLKIRSTKLEDSAMYFCASKAGTVNTEAFFGQGTRLTVV.

The chain is built from TRBV19 and TRBJ1-1, with D unresolved. The CDR3 is 14 residues long. V lost 5 bases and J lost 6, with 16 bases in between. Germline V lookup: CDR1 LNHDA, CDR2 SQIVND (reference sequence). CDR3 sequence: CASSLRGGSSEAFF. The CDR3 DNA follows: TGTGCCAGTAGTCTTCGGGGAGGGTCCTCTGAAGCTTTCTTT.

The chain is built from TRBV5-6 and TRBJ2-3; weak D call: TRBD1 (6 bases). Germline CDR1 SGHDT, CDR2 YYEEEE. This CDR3 has 15 amino acids. Trimming removed 1 base from V and 7 bases from J, with 16 bases in between. Here the CDR3 reads CASSLRQGSANTQYF. In DNA form, the CDR3 reads TGTGCCAGCAGCTTGAGGCAGGGGAGTGCGAATACGCAGTATTTT.

The chain couples TRBV6-5 to TRBJ2-7; TRBD1 aligns across 7 bases. Germline-derived CDR1 and CDR2 are MNHEY and SVGAGI. There are 16 residues in the CDR3. Trimming at V came to 0 bases and at J to 2 bases, leaving 7 bases not matched to a gene. CDR3 sequence (DNA): TGTGCCAGCAGTTACTCGATACGACAGGGAGCCTACGAGCAGTACTTC. It specifies CASSYSIRQGAYEQYF.

J is TRBJ2-1 and V is TRBV10-3; 7 bases line up with TRBD2. The CDR3 totals 15 residues. V lost 3 bases, J lost 4 bases, and 6 bases stayed unmatched. Germline V lookup: CDR1 ENHRY, CDR2 SYGVKD. CDR3 region: CAISDSAGEYNEQFF. In nucleotides, the CDR3 is TGTGCCATCAGTGACTCGGCGGGAGAATACAATGAGCAGTTCTTC.

V is TRBV9 and J is TRBJ1-3; no definite D call. V lost 0 bases and J lost 1, with 5 bases in between. CDR1 is SGDLS, CDR2 YYNGEE, per germline. The CDR3 consists of 14 residues. The CDR3 spells CASSVGSSGNTIYF. The CDR3 bases are TGTGCCAGCAGCGTAGGGAGTTCTGGAAACACCATATATTTT.

This clone was counted a single time. V is TRBV11-3 and J is TRBJ2-7, with 9 bases lining up with TRBD1. The CDR3 is made up of 15 amino acids. V was pared by 5 bases and J by 2 bases, with 7 bases of the junction left unmatched. Germline CDR1 and CDR2: SGHNT and YENEEA. The CDR3 sequence: CASSRGDRVPYEQYF. DNA for the CDR3: TGTGCCAGCAGCCGGGGGGACAGGGTCCCCTACGAGCAGTACTTC.

V and J are TRBV5-6 and TRBJ2-7, with D tentatively TRBD1 (6 bases). CDR3 size: 13 residues. CDR1 and CDR2 (germline): SGHDT, YYEEEE. The germline V and J ends were trimmed by 4 bases and 3 bases, with 11 bases remaining between them. DNA of the CDR3: TGTGCCAGCAGCCCGGGACAAGTCTACGAGCAGTACGTC. Translated: CASSPGQVYEQYV.

The chain recombines TRBV20-1 with TRBJ2-7; TRBD2 matches 13 bases. The CDR3 length is 15 residues. Germline V gene lookup returns CDR1 DFQATT and CDR2 SNEGSKA (reference sequence). The trim removed 3 bases at V and 2 bases at J, leaving 4 bases unmatched. CDR3 loop: CSASGTSGATYEQYF. For the CDR3, the DNA is TGCAGTGCTAGTGGGACTAGCGGGGCCACCTACGAGCAGTACTTC.

Of note for this clone: Other DNA sequences of this sample code for an identical CDR3. The chain combines TRBV2 with TRBJ1-1; TRBD1 agrees at 7 bases. This CDR3 spans 14 amino acids. The germline V gene has CDR1 SNHLY and CDR2 FYNNEI. V was clipped by 2 bases and J by 7 bases; unmatched bases: 7. The CDR3 protein is CASSELGGRGEAFF. The CDR3 nucleotides read TGTGCCAGCAGTGAATTAGGGGGCAGGGGTGAAGCTTTCTTT. Full variable domain (remainder filled in from reference TRBV2 and TRBJ1-1): EPEVTQTPSHQVTQMGQEVILRCVPISNHLYFYWYRQILGQKVEFLVSFYNNEISEKSEIFDDQFSVERPDGSNFTLKIRSTKLEDSAMYFCASSELGGRGEAFFGQGTRLTVV.

The gene calls are TRBV4-1 and TRBJ1-2, with D possibly matching TRBD1 (5 bases). This CDR3 is built from 15 residues. With 4 bases removed from V and 0 bases from J, the gap between germline ends came to 12 bases. Germline CDR1 reads MGHRA; CDR2 reads YSYEKL. DNA for the CDR3: TGCGCCAGCAGCCGCCCGGCAGGGCCTAACTATGGCTACACCTTC. It yields the protein CASSRPAGPNYGYTF.

This rearrangement joins TRBV3-1 (or the pseudogene TRBV3-2) to TRBJ1-4; D is undetermined. CDR3 length: 13 residues. Germline CDR1 LGHDT, CDR2 YNNKEL (reference sequence). Trimming shortened V by 3 bases and J by 10 bases, and 12 bases separated the two germline ends. CDR3 loop: CASSQPGFGKLFF. CDR3 bases: TGTGCCAGCAGCCAGCCGGGTTTCGGAAAACTGTTTTTT.

The chain recombines TRBV5-1 with TRBJ1-2, with a tentative D call TRBD1 (5 bases). The CDR3 totals 15 residues. With 4 bases removed from V and 6 bases from J, the gap between germline ends came to 19 bases. Germline V gene data show CDR1 as SGHRS and CDR2 as YFSETQ. CDR3 amino acids: CASSLQVGREDGYTF. CDR3 coding DNA: TGCGCCAGCAGCCTACAGGTAGGAAGGGAGGATGGCTACACCTTC.

This clone has just one count. The V and J genes are TRBV3-1 (or the pseudogene TRBV3-2) and TRBJ2-7; D is possibly TRBD1 (6 bases). The CDR3 covers 13 residues. Trimming removed 3 bases at V and 7 bases at J, with 13 bases between. Germline-derived CDR1 and CDR2 are LGHDT and YNNKEL (reference sequence). The CDR3 protein is CASSHVDRLEQYF. The CDR3 DNA follows: TGTGCCAGCAGCCACGTCGACAGGTTAGAGCAGTACTTC.

J is TRBJ1-1 and V is TRBV18, with no clear D. The CDR3 runs 11 residues. Germline V gene data show CDR1 as KGHSH and CDR2 as LQKENI. V dropped 5 bases and J dropped 6 bases, with 7 bases sitting between them. CDR3 DNA: TGTGCCAGCTCAAGTGGCCCTGAAGCTTTCTTT. Encoded protein: CASSSGPEAFF.

This chain joins TRBV9 and TRBJ2-2; D possibly corresponds to TRBD2 (7 bases). Trimming removed 0 bases from V and 2 bases from J, with 26 bases in between. Germline-derived CDR1 and CDR2 are SGDLS and YYNGEE. This CDR3 has 21 amino acids. The CDR3 region has the DNA TGTGCCAGCAGCGTAGAGCGGGGACGACAGGTACCTCTCCATAACACCGGGGAGCTGTTTTTT. This sequence encodes CASSVERGRQVPLHNTGELFF.

This chain links TRBV19 with TRBJ1-5; 9 bases line up with TRBD1. CDR1 is LNHDA and CDR2 is SQIVND in the germline V gene (reference sequence). This CDR3 has 16 amino acids. V was clipped by 6 bases and J by 4 bases; unmatched bases: 10. The CDR3 coding sequence is TGTGCCAGTAGCCAATCAGGACAGGGGAGTAATCAGCCCCAGCATTTT. This codes for CASSQSGQGSNQPQHF.

V and J are TRBV6-6 and TRBJ1-6; the D gene is possibly TRBD1 (5 bases). Per germline, CDR1 MNHNY and CDR2 SVGAGI (reference sequence). The CDR3 is made up of 12 amino acids. The V and J ends lost 6 bases and 13 bases respectively, with 13 bases between them. The CDR3 DNA reads as TGTGCCAGCAGCTCAGGGTTTGAGCCCCTCCACTTT. Residues: CASSSGFEPLHF.

This chain uses TRBV7-3 with TRBJ2-6, with D perhaps matching TRBD2 (6 bases). The CDR3 runs to 18 residues. The V end lost 5 bases, the J end lost 2 bases, and 19 bases lay between the germline ends. Germline V gene lookup returns CDR1 SGHTA and CDR2 FQGTGA. CDR3 sequence (DNA): TGTGCCAGCAGCCCATTCGGGGGAGGCTGGGCTGGGGCCAACGTCCTGACTTTC. Its translation is CASSPFGGGWAGANVLTF.

This clone was observed a single time. The CDR3 here is CASSLGANFGPQHF. CDR3 nucleotides: TGTGCCAGCAGCTTAGGGGCGAACTTTGGGCCCCAGCATTTT. The chain links TRBV7-9 to TRBJ1-5; D call uncertain. Germline assignment: CDR1 SEHNR and CDR2 FQNEAQ (reference sequence). The CDR3 runs to 14 residues. V lost 1 base to trimming and J lost 9 bases, with 13 bases between them.

CDR3: CASSVGLRDRVRTEAFF. CDR3 DNA sequence: TGCGCCAGCAGCGTAGGACTTCGGGACAGGGTGCGGACTGAAGCTTTCTTT. This chain connects TRBV5-1 to TRBJ1-1; TRBD1 aligns across 9 bases. CDR3 length: 17 amino acids. Germline V gene data show CDR1 as SGHRS and CDR2 as YFSETQ. Trimming removed 4 bases from V and 5 bases from J; junction bases left unmatched: 15.

The rearrangement uses TRBV18 and TRBJ2-3; 13 nucleotides align to TRBD2. The germline V gene encodes CDR1 KGHSH and CDR2 LQKENI. The length of the CDR3 is 15 residues. The J segment lost 6 bases and the V segment lost 5 bases, leaving 5 bases of the junction unmatched. The CDR3 coding sequence is TGTGCCAGCTCAGTAAGGACTAGCGGGAGTGATACGCAGTATTTT. Its protein product is CASSVRTSGSDTQYF.